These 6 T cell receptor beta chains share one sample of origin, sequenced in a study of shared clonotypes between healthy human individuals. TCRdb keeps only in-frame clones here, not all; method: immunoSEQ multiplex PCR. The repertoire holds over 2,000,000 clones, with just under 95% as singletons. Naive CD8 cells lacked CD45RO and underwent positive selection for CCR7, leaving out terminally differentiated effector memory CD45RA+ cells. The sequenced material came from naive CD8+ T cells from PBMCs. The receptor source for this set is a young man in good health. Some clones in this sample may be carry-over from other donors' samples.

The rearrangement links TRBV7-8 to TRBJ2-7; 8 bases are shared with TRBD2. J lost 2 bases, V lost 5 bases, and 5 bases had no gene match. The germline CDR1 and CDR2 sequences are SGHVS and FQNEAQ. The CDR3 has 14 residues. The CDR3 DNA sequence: TGTGCCAGCAGCCCGGGACTAGGGACCTACGAGCAGTACTTC. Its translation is CASSPGLGTYEQYF.

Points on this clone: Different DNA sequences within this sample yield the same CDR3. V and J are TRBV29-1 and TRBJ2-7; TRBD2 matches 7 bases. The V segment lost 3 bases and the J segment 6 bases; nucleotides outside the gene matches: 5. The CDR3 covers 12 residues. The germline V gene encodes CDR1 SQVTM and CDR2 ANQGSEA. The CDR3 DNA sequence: TGCAGCGTTGAGGGAGGGCCGCGCGAGCAGTACTTC. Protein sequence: CSVEGGPREQYF.

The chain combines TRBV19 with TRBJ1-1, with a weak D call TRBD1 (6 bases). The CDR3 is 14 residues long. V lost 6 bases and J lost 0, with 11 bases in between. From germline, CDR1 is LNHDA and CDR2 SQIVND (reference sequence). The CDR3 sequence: CASSPGTLNTEAFF. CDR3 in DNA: TGTGCCAGTAGCCCCGGGACATTGAACACTGAAGCTTTCTTT.

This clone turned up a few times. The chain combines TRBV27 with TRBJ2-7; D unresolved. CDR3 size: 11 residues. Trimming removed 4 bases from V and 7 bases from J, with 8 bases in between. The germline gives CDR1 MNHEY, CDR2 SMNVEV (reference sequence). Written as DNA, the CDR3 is TGTGCCAGCAGTTCTGGACCTGAGCAGTACTTC. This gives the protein CASSSGPEQYF.

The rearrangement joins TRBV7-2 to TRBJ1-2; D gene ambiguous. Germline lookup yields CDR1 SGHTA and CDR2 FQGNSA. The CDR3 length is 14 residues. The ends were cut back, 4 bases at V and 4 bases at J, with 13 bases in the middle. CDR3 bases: TGTGCCAGCAGCTCCTCCCGGGAGTCCTATGGCTACACCTTC. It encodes CASSSSRESYGYTF.

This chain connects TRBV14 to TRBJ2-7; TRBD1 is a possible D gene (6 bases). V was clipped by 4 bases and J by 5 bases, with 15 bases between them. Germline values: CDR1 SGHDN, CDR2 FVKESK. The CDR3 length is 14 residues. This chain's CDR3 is CASSPSDRPHEQYF. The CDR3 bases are TGTGCCAGCAGCCCCTCCGACAGGCCGCACGAGCAGTACTTC.